Following are 15 T cell receptor beta chains from one sample sequenced in a study of T cells in Graves' hyperthyroidism and ophthalmopathy. There were TCR beta CDR3 regions amplified from RNA transcripts. TCR CDR3 regions were first amplified by RT-PCR with HTBI primers. One entry per CDR3 protein results from TCRdb running MiXCR on the multiplex PCR reads. The sample yields about 600,000 distinct CDR3 sequences, approximately 16% seen once. What was sequenced was blood. These receptors originate from a woman between 35 and 50 years old with Graves' ophthalmopathy.

The chain carries TRBV13 and TRBJ2-3; possibly TRBD1 for D (6 bases). V lost 1 base and J 4 bases, leaving 18 bases between the germline ends. The length of the CDR3 is 17 residues. Germline V CDR1 and CDR2: PRHDT, FYEKMQ (reference sequence). The CDR3 loop is CASSLVPTGSASDTQYF. DNA of the CDR3: TGTGCCAGCAGCTTAGTCCCCACAGGGTCGGCTTCAGATACGCAGTATTTT.

The chain joins TRBV5-6 to TRBJ1-3; possible D gene TRBD1, 5 bases. The germline V gene encodes CDR1 SGHDT and CDR2 YYEEEE. Trimming removed 3 bases from V and 2 bases from J, with 12 bases in between. This CDR3 is built from 15 residues. The CDR3 nucleotides are TGTGCCAGCAGCTGGGGGACGGTCCCTGGAAACACCATATATTTT. This encodes CASSWGTVPGNTIYF.

This clonotype was found many times. The V call is TRBV20-1, the J call TRBJ2-7; 14 bases are shared with TRBD2. The trim removed 3 bases at V and 4 bases at J, leaving 8 bases unmatched. Germline-derived CDR1 and CDR2 are DFQATT and SNEGSKA (reference sequence). This CDR3 has 16 residues. CDR3 nucleotides: TGCAGTGCTAGGATACCCGGGACTAGCGGGAGTTACGAGCAGTACTTC. It specifies CSARIPGTSGSYEQYF.

This clonotype was seen many times. The chain combines TRBV30 with TRBJ2-1; 7 nucleotides agree with TRBD1. Trimming cost V 7 bases and J 7 bases; bases outside gene matches: 13. CDR1 is GTSNPN, CDR2 SVGIG, per germline (reference sequence). The CDR3 has 14 residues. CDR3 loop: CALKPGQILNEQFF. The DNA for the CDR3 is TGTGCCTTAAAACCGGGACAGATTCTTAATGAGCAGTTCTTC.

There are many counts of this clonotype. The chain uses TRBV7-3 and TRBJ2-3, with TRBD2 identical over 10 bases. Looked up from germline, CDR1 is SGHTA and CDR2 is FQGTGA. With 2 bases clipped from V and 1 base from J, the junction kept 6 bases outside the gene matches. The CDR3 extends over 17 amino acids. The CDR3: CASSLLGLAGGTDTQYF. CDR3 coding DNA: TGTGCCAGCAGCTTATTAGGGCTAGCGGGAGGCACAGATACGCAGTATTTT.

The chain recombines TRBV3-1 with TRBJ1-5; D gene unclear. Germline lookup yields CDR1 LGHDT and CDR2 YNNKEL (reference sequence). The CDR3 extends over 18 amino acids. Trimming pared 4 bases from V and 8 bases from J, leaving 27 bases between. CDR3 DNA: TGTGCCAGCAGCCCAAATATAGGCCCGGGCCCCCCGAGGGAGCCCCAGCATTTT. It translates to CASSPNIGPGPPREPQHF.

This clonotype showed up many times. The CDR3 DNA reads as TGTGCCAGCAGCCAAGAATCGCGATCGGGAGGAGGTTACGAGCAGTACTTC. This gives the protein CASSQESRSGGGYEQYF. The chain employs TRBV3-1 and TRBJ2-7; 7 bases align to TRBD2. V lost 0 bases and J lost 4; bases outside the gene matches: 12. This CDR3 spans 17 amino acids. In germline, CDR1 is LGHDT, CDR2 YNNKEL (reference sequence).

The V gene is TRBV19, the J gene TRBJ2-1; D remains ambiguous. Trimming took 1 base from V and 5 from J, leaving 9 bases between them. Germline lookup yields CDR1 LNHDA and CDR2 SQIVND (reference sequence). The CDR3 covers 14 residues. CDR3 coding DNA: TGTGCCAGTAGTATAGGAAGACAAAACAATGAGCAGTTCTTC. Amino acids: CASSIGRQNNEQFF.

The chain carries TRBV11-2 and TRBJ2-7; 9 bases fit TRBD2. The junction had 14 bases not matched to a gene; V was cut back by 5 bases and J by 6 bases. The CDR3 is 16 residues long. Germline CDR1 reads SGHAT; CDR2 reads FQNNGV. The CDR3 loop is CASSTDSGGRLREQYF. The CDR3 DNA reads as TGTGCCAGCAGCACGGATAGCGGGGGCAGACTTCGCGAGCAGTACTTC.

The sample holds a few counts of this clonotype. This chain joins TRBV3-1 and TRBJ2-4; D is undetermined. Germline V gives CDR1 LGHDT, CDR2 YNNKEL (reference sequence). Trimming removed 0 bases from V and 3 bases from J, with 9 bases in between. CDR3 size: 15 residues. CDR3 DNA: TGTGCCAGCAGCCAAGATCTCGGGTTCAAAAACATTCAGTACTTC. Its protein is CASSQDLGFKNIQYF.

This clonotype was recorded many times. The CDR3 nucleotides are TGTGCCTGGGCTCCGAAGGGAACTAATGAAAAACTGTTTTTT. Translated, it gives CAWAPKGTNEKLFF. This rearrangement joins TRBV30 to TRBJ1-4; D remains ambiguous. Trimming took 5 bases from V and 1 from J, leaving 11 bases between them. Germline lookup yields CDR1 GTSNPN and CDR2 SVGIG (reference sequence). This CDR3 contains 14 residues.

This clonotype was seen at least ten times. The chain carries TRBV3-1 and TRBJ1-2, with D possibly TRBD1 on 5 matching bases. Trimming stripped 1 base from V and 6 bases from J, with 12 bases between. This CDR3 is built from 14 residues. Germline loops: CDR1 LGHDT, CDR2 YNNKEL (reference sequence). CDR3 amino acids: CASSQVGRVHGYTF. The CDR3 DNA sequence: TGTGCCAGCAGCCAAGTGGGCAGGGTGCATGGCTACACCTTC.

This clonotype was detected only a few times. V is TRBV12-5 and J is TRBJ2-3; D call uncertain. CDR1 LGHNT and CDR2 FRNRAP come from the germline V gene. The CDR3 is 12 amino acids. Trimming shortened V by 7 bases and J by 1 base, and 6 bases separated the two germline ends. The CDR3 nucleotides are TGTGCTAGTGCGAGCGGCACAGATACGCAGTATTTT. Encoded protein: CASASGTDTQYF.

This clonotype appeared many times. V gene TRBV7-6 combines with J gene TRBJ1-6; no clear D. The CDR3 extends over 13 amino acids. V lost 0 bases and J lost 8, with 5 bases in between. CDR1 is SGHVS, CDR2 FNYEAQ, per germline. For the CDR3, the DNA is TGTGCCAGCAGCTTAGCCCCAGATTCACCCCTCCACTTT. The encoded protein is CASSLAPDSPLHF.

This clonotype has at least ten counts. The V gene is TRBV11-3, the J gene TRBJ1-6; D is undetermined. CDR1 is SGHNT, CDR2 YENEEA, per germline. V shed 4 bases and J shed 6 bases, with 7 bases lying between them. The CDR3 loop spans 13 amino acids. CDR3 residues: CASSSRSNSPLHF. The CDR3 coding sequence is TGTGCCAGCAGCTCCCGTTCTAATTCACCCCTCCACTTT.